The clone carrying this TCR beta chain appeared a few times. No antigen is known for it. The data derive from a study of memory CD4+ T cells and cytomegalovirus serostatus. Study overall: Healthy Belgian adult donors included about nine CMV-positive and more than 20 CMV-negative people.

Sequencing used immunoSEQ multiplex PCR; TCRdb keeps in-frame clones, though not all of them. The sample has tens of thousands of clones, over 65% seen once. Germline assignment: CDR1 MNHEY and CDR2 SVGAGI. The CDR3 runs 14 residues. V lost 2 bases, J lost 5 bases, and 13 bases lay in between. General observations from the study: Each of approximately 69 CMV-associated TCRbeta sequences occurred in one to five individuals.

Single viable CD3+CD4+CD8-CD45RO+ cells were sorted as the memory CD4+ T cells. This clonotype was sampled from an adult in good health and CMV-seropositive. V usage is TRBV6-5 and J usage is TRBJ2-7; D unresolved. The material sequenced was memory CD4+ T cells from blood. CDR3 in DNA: TGTGCCAGCAGTTACCAATATGACCTTCACGAGCAGTACGTC. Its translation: CASSYQYDLHEQYV.